The next 29 T cell receptor beta chains were all read from a single sample in a study of human T cells and chemical hapten exposure. Documented time point: patch test 1, 2 weeks after DPC sensitization. Treatment: therapeutic diphenylcyclopropenone sensitization with weekly scalp DPC. The authors extracted total RNA from unfractionated whole blood. Each CDR3 protein gets one entry after TCRdb re-called the RACE reads with MiXCR. The data contain roughly 38,000 distinct CDR3 sequences, around 3.8% of them singletons. This specimen was whole blood, taken in connection with sensitization to the hapten diphenylcyclopropenone (DPC). Every receptor here comes from a man aged 50-60 years with alopecia areata. Some clones in this sample may be carry-over from other donors' samples.

This clonotype has at least ten counts. J is TRBJ2-3 and V is TRBV29-1; 11 nucleotides line up with TRBD2. The CDR3 is 15 amino acids. Germline-derived CDR1 and CDR2 are SQVTM and ANQGSEA. V lost 5 bases, J lost 3 bases, and 7 bases stayed unmatched. CDR3 in DNA: TGCAGCGTTATTTCTTCTAGCGGGAGGACAGATACGCAGTATTTT. Amino acid sequence: CSVISSSGRTDTQYF.

This clonotype was counted at least ten times. The rearrangement links TRBV4-1 to TRBJ2-3, with D unresolved. There are 16 residues in the CDR3. Per germline, CDR1 MGHRA and CDR2 YSYEKL. V was trimmed by 0 bases and J by 1 base, leaving 11 bases between them. The CDR3, as DNA: TGCGCCAGCAGCCAAGATTGGAGCGCCCGCACAGATACGCAGTATTTT. Protein product: CASSQDWSARTDTQYF.

This clonotype was recorded at least ten times. This chain links TRBV4-1 with TRBJ1-1; weak D call: TRBD1 (6 bases). V lost 4 bases and J lost 1, with 10 bases in between. The CDR3 extends over 14 amino acids. CDR1 and CDR2 (germline): MGHRA, YSYEKL. CDR3 loop: CASSPDRANTEAFF. The CDR3 DNA reads as TGCGCCAGCAGCCCGGACAGAGCGAACACTGAAGCTTTCTTT.

This clonotype occurred many times. Its ends do not fully match the called genes, so a read error is possible. The rearrangement links TRBV4-1 to TRBJ2-7, with D possibly TRBD2 on 6 matching bases. Germline CDR1 reads MGHRA; CDR2 reads YSYEKL. This CDR3 has 15 residues. The CDR3 reads CASSYIGGITYGQYF. The CDR3, as DNA: TGCGCCAGCAGCTACATTGGAGGGATTACCTACGGGCAGTACTTC.

This clonotype was found many times. The J gene is TRBJ2-7, the V gene TRBV7-2; 7 nucleotides line up with TRBD1. V dropped 3 bases and J dropped 0; count of bases not matched to a gene: 14. The CDR3 runs 18 residues. Per the germline V gene, CDR1 is SGHTA and CDR2 is FQGNSA. The CDR3 sequence: CASSFSAGGRGSSYEQYF. CDR3 nucleotide sequence: TGTGCCAGCAGCTTCTCGGCAGGGGGTCGAGGGAGCTCCTACGAGCAGTACTTC.

This clonotype came up many times. The chain couples TRBV28 to TRBJ1-3, with 10 bases aligning to TRBD1. This CDR3 spans 14 amino acids. The V and J ends lost 1 base and 8 bases, in that order; junction bases with no gene match: 2. Germline V gene data show CDR1 as MDHEN and CDR2 as SYDVKM. CDR3 amino acids: CASSLSDRGDTIYF. The CDR3 coding sequence is TGTGCCAGCAGTTTATCGGACAGGGGGGACACCATATATTTT.

This clonotype appeared many times. This chain uses TRBV29-1 with TRBJ1-1; TRBD1 might be the D (5 bases). The CDR3 is 13 residues long. V shed 6 bases and J shed 0 bases, with 11 bases lying between them. Germline V gene sequence: CDR1 SQVTM, CDR2 ANQGSEA. The CDR3 sequence: CSVPTALNTEAFF. The CDR3, as DNA: TGCAGCGTGCCGACAGCTTTGAACACTGAAGCTTTCTTT.

In this sample, this clonotype turned up a few times. This chain joins TRBV2 and TRBJ1-1; D might be TRBD1 (6 bases). This CDR3 is built from 15 residues. The V end lost 7 bases, the J end lost 0 bases, and 15 bases lay between the germline ends. Germline lookup yields CDR1 SNHLY and CDR2 FYNNEI. The chain's CDR3 is CASTLRGGLNTEAFF. CDR3 sequence (DNA): TGTGCCAGCACCCTAAGGGGGGGACTGAACACTGAAGCTTTCTTT.

The sample holds many counts of this clonotype. This chain connects TRBV12-3 or TRBV12-4 to TRBJ1-4; tentative D call: TRBD1 (5 bases). Trimming removed 2 bases at V and 5 bases at J, with 9 bases between. The CDR3 length is 14 residues. As DNA, the CDR3 is TGTGCCAGCAGTTTAAGCAGGGACAATGAAAAACTGTTTTTT. Residues: CASSLSRDNEKLFF.

This clonotype was recorded at least ten times. The genes are TRBV4-1 and TRBJ1-2; possible D gene TRBD1, 6 bases. The V and J ends lost 4 bases and 4 bases respectively, with 19 bases between them. The CDR3 has 16 residues. The germline V gene encodes CDR1 MGHRA and CDR2 YSYEKL. The CDR3 protein is CASSPGRGSQFYGYTF. The CDR3 coding sequence is TGCGCCAGCAGCCCAGGCAGGGGCAGCCAATTCTATGGCTACACCTTC.

This clonotype was observed many times. This chain joins TRBV20-1 and TRBJ2-3, with D perhaps matching TRBD1 (5 bases). Trimming took 5 bases from V and 0 from J, leaving 6 bases between them. The V gene's germline CDR1 is DFQATT and CDR2 SNEGSKA (reference sequence). This CDR3 contains 12 residues. CDR3 DNA sequence: TGCAGTGCTGACAGTAGCACAGATACGCAGTATTTT. Translated: CSADSSTDTQYF.

In this sample, this clonotype turned up many times. The V and J genes are TRBV9 and TRBJ2-2; D tentatively fits TRBD1 or TRBD2 (6 bases each). Germline V gives CDR1 SGDLS, CDR2 YYNGEE. The CDR3 totals 15 residues. The V end was cut by 2 bases, the J end by 4 bases, with 12 bases between. This CDR3 reads CASSVSPGATGELFF. Written as DNA, the CDR3 is TGTGCCAGCAGCGTCAGTCCGGGGGCCACCGGGGAGCTGTTTTTT.

This clonotype was counted many times. The CDR3 sequence: CASSLEGRAAKRGQPQHF. In DNA, the CDR3 is TGTGCCAGCAGCTTAGAGGGAAGGGCTGCCAAAAGGGGTCAGCCCCAGCATTTT. The rearrangement uses TRBV7-2 and TRBJ1-5; TRBD1 is a possible D gene (5 bases). The germline V and J ends were trimmed by 1 base and 6 bases, with 22 bases remaining between them. CDR1 is SGHTA and CDR2 is FQGNSA in the germline V gene. The CDR3 length is 18 residues.

This clonotype was detected many times. V gene TRBV11-1 combines with J gene TRBJ2-3; TRBD2 aligns across 9 bases. Germline trimming cut 1 base from V and 5 bases from J; bases unmatched to any gene: 4. CDR1 and CDR2 (germline): SGHAT, FQDESV (reference sequence). The CDR3 is made up of 15 amino acids. As DNA, the CDR3 is TGTGCCAGCAGCTTAGTAGCGGGAGAGATAGATACGCAGTATTTT. Translating it yields CASSLVAGEIDTQYF.

This clonotype came up a few times. V is TRBV7-8 and J is TRBJ2-2; D not certain. V lost 11 bases and J lost 0, with 10 bases in between. The CDR3 has 13 amino acids. Germline V gene sequence: CDR1 SGHVS, CDR2 FQNEAQ. CDR3 residues: CAGRSANTGELFF. The CDR3 DNA is TGTGCCGGCCGGAGCGCGAACACCGGGGAGCTGTTTTTT.

The chain links TRBV12-3 or TRBV12-4 to TRBJ2-3; the D is unclear. The CDR3 is 12 amino acids. Trimming shortened V by 6 bases and J by 2 bases, and 6 bases separated the two germline ends. CDR3 in DNA: TGTGCCAGCAGGGGGATCACAGATACGCAGTATTTT. Its protein product is CASRGITDTQYF.

This clonotype was picked up many times. The chain couples TRBV10-1 to TRBJ1-1, with unresolved D. Germline loops: CDR1 WNHNN, CDR2 SYGVQD (reference sequence). Trimming left V 4 bases short and J 7 bases short, with 10 bases between. The CDR3 sequence is 12 residues long. CDR3 protein: CASSGGGIEAFF. Here the CDR3 DNA reads TGCGCCAGCAGTGGCGGCGGGATTGAAGCTTTCTTT.

This clonotype came up a few times. V is TRBV7-6 and J is TRBJ2-3, with D perhaps being TRBD1 or TRBD2 (6 bases each). The germline V gene encodes CDR1 SGHVS and CDR2 FNYEAQ. Trimming took 5 bases from V and 5 from J, leaving 14 bases between them. The CDR3 runs 14 residues. CDR3 region: CASSPRGARDTQYF. The CDR3 DNA is TGTGCCAGCAGCCCTAGGGGGGCTCGAGATACGCAGTATTTT.

In this sample, this clonotype turned up many times. CDR3 amino acids: CSVPRNFQETQYF. CDR3 bases: TGCAGCGTTCCCCGGAACTTTCAAGAGACCCAGTACTTC. The chain recombines TRBV29-1 with TRBJ2-5; D remains ambiguous. CDR1 and CDR2 (germline): SQVTM, ANQGSEA. The CDR3 runs to 13 residues. V was trimmed by 5 bases and J by 2 bases, leaving 12 bases between them. Full variable domain (remainder filled in from reference TRBV29-1 and TRBJ2-5): SAVISQKPSRDICQRGTSLTIQCQVDSQVTMMFWYRQQPGQSLTLIATANQGSEATYESGFVIDKFPISRPNLTFSTLTVSNMSPEDSSIYLCSVPRNFQETQYFGPGTRLLVL.

This clonotype was seen many times. The rearrangement links TRBV7-9 to TRBJ2-7; D is unresolved. Germline V gene data show CDR1 as SEHNR and CDR2 as FQNEAQ (reference sequence). Trimming shortened V by 0 bases and J by 0 bases, and 18 bases separated the two germline ends. The CDR3 is 18 amino acids. Here the CDR3 DNA reads TGTGCCAGCAGCTTAGCGCTGTTGACCTATAAAACCTCCTACGAGCAGTACTTC. Protein sequence: CASSLALLTYKTSYEQYF.

This clonotype was seen repeatedly, ten times or more. The chain uses TRBV6-6 and TRBJ2-4; maybe TRBD1 (7 bases). This CDR3 comprises 20 residues. From germline, CDR1 is MNHNY and CDR2 SVGAGI (reference sequence). V gave up 8 bases and J gave up 1 base, with 30 bases separating them. The CDR3 region is CASHNWAGGDSGSAKNIQYF. The CDR3 DNA sequence: TGTGCCAGCCATAACTGGGCAGGGGGAGATAGCGGAAGTGCCAAAAACATTCAGTACTTC.

This clonotype has at least ten counts. The DNA of the CDR3 is TGTGCCAGCAAGAGAGGGGGGACCCAAGAGACCCAGTACTTC. Protein sequence: CASKRGGTQETQYF. The gene calls are TRBV6-7 and TRBJ2-5, with D perhaps being TRBD1 or TRBD2 (6 bases each). Being an ORF, TRBV6-7 has a function that is uncertain. The CDR3 length is 14 residues. Trimming removed 7 bases at V and 1 base at J, with 13 bases between.

The chain joins TRBV5-4 to TRBJ2-3; TRBD1 or TRBD2 may be the D gene (5 bases each). The germline CDR1 and CDR2 sequences are SGHNT and YYREEE (reference sequence). The CDR3 is 13 amino acids. Between the trimmed V and J ends, which lost 1 base and 6 bases, there was a span of 9 bases. The CDR3 DNA reads as TGTGCCAGCAGCTTGTTCGGGGCGGATACGCAGTATTTT. It specifies CASSLFGADTQYF.

This clonotype has a count of ten or more. J is TRBJ1-4 and V is TRBV6-6; D perhaps matches TRBD1 (5 bases). Per the germline V gene, CDR1 is MNHNY and CDR2 is SVGAGI (reference sequence). This CDR3 contains 15 residues. With 7 bases removed from V and 6 bases from J, the gap between germline ends came to 18 bases. This chain's CDR3 is CASNPSRGADEKLFF. CDR3 DNA: TGTGCCAGCAACCCTTCTCGGGGCGCGGATGAAAAACTGTTTTTT.

This clonotype occurred many times. This chain connects TRBV6-5 to TRBJ2-1; 14 positions match TRBD2. This CDR3 spans 16 amino acids. The V segment lost 4 bases and the J segment 7 bases; nucleotides outside the gene matches: 6. Germline values: CDR1 MNHEY, CDR2 SVGAGI. CDR3 bases: TGTGCCAGCAGTTTACCCGGGACTAGCGGGAGAAATGAGCAGTTCTTC. It yields the protein CASSLPGTSGRNEQFF.

This clonotype has ten or more counts. The chain couples TRBV6-5 to TRBJ2-2; 8 nucleotides align to TRBD1. This CDR3 comprises 16 residues. CDR1 and CDR2 (germline): MNHEY, SVGAGI. With V trimmed by 2 bases and J by 3 bases, 5 bases remained unmatched. The chain's CDR3 is CASSYTRDRYTGELFF. In DNA form, the CDR3 reads TGTGCCAGCAGTTACACCCGGGACAGGTACACCGGGGAGCTGTTTTTT.

The chain joins TRBV5-1 to TRBJ2-3; unclear D gene. CDR1 and CDR2 (germline): SGHRS, YFSETQ. The V gene lost 0 bases and the J gene lost 2 bases, with 7 bases spanning the gap. This CDR3 comprises 14 residues. CDR3 sequence (DNA): TGCGCCAGCAGCTTGGCGGCCGACACAGATACGCAGTATTTT. It specifies CASSLAADTDTQYF.

With regard to this clonotype: One base away lies a much larger clone, so this may be a sequencing read error. The V and J genes are TRBV20-1 and TRBJ2-7; D might be TRBD1 (6 bases). This CDR3 comprises 15 residues. The germline gives CDR1 DFQATT, CDR2 SNEGSKA (reference sequence). CDR3 in DNA: TGCAGTGCTTCCGACAGGCTAGGAGCATCCTGCGAGCAGTACTTC. Protein sequence: CSASDRLGASCEQYF.

This chain joins TRBV11-2 and TRBJ1-2; the D gene is possibly TRBD1 (6 bases). Trimming cost V 3 bases and J 4 bases, with 12 bases left between them. Germline loops: CDR1 SGHAT, CDR2 FQNNGV. The CDR3 spans 14 residues. Here the CDR3 DNA reads TGTGCCAGCAGCTTGAGCAGCAGGGGCTATGGCTACACCTTC. Amino acid sequence: CASSLSSRGYGYTF.